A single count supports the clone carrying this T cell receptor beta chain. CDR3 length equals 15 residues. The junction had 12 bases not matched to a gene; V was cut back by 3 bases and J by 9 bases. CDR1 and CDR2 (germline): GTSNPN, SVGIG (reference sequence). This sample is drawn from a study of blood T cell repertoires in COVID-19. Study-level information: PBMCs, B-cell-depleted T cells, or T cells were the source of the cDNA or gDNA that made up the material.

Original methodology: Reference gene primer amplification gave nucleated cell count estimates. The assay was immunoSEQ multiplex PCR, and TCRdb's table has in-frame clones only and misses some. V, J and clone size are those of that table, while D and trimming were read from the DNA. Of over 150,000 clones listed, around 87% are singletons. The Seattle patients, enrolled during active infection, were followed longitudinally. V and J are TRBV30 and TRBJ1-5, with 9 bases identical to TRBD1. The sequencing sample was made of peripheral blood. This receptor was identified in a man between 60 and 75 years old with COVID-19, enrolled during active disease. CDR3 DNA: TGTGCCTGGAGAGGACAGGGGCAAATCGCCGGGCCCCAGCATTTT. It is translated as CAWRGQGQIAGPQHF. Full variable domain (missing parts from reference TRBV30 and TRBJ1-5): SQTIHQWPATLVQPVGSPLSLECTVEGTSNPNLYWYRQAAGRGLQLLFYSVGIGQISSEVPQNLSASRPQDRQFILSSKKLLLSDSGFYLCAWRGQGQIAGPQHFGDGTRLSIL.